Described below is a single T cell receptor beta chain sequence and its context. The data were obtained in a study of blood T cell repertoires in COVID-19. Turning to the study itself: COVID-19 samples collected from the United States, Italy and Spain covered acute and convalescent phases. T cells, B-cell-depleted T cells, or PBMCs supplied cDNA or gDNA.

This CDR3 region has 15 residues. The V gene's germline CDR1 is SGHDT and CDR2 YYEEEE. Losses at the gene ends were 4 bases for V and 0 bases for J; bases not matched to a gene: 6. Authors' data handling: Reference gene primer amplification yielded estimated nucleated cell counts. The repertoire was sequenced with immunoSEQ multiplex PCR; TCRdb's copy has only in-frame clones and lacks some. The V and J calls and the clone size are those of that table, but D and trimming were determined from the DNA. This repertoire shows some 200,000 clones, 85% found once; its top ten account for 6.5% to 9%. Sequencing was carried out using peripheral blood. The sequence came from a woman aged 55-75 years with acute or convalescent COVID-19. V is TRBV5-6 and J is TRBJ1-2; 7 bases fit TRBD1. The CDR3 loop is CASSRTGLPNYGYTF. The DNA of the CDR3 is TGTGCCAGCAGCAGGACAGGTCTACCTAACTATGGCTACACCTTC.